Presented here are 19 T cell receptor beta chains from one specimen sequenced in a study of blood T cell repertoires in COVID-19. This table comes from immunoSEQ multiplex PCR, and its TCRdb copy is limited to in-frame clones, with some not included. The sample shows about 110,000 clones, 70% to 85% of them seen only once. Sample: peripheral blood. The receptors come from a woman in her thirties or forties with acute or convalescent COVID-19.

The J gene is TRBJ2-2, the V gene TRBV28, with 7 positions matching TRBD1. CDR3 length equals 16 residues. The J segment lost 3 bases and the V segment lost 5 bases, leaving 9 bases of the junction unmatched. CDR1 is MDHEN and CDR2 is SYDVKM in the germline V gene. CDR3 sequence: CASSIMQGVDTGELFF. The CDR3 coding sequence is TGTGCCAGCAGTATCATGCAGGGGGTGGACACCGGGGAGCTGTTTTTT.

The CDR3: CASRHDQPQHF. The CDR3 DNA reads as TGTGCCAGCAGACACGATCAGCCCCAGCATTTT. This sequence joins TRBV11-1 and TRBJ1-5; D remains ambiguous. The CDR3 covers 11 residues. Deletions cut 6 bases from V and 5 bases from J, with 5 bases between. The germline gives CDR1 SGHAT, CDR2 FQDESV (reference sequence).

The gene calls are TRBV29-1 and TRBJ1-2, with D perhaps matching TRBD1 (6 bases). In germline, CDR1 is SQVTM, CDR2 ANQGSEA. Deletions cut 6 bases from V and 5 bases from J, with 10 bases between. The CDR3 contains 11 residues. CDR3 sequence reads: CSVTQGYGYTF. In nucleotides, the CDR3 is TGCAGCGTCACACAGGGTTATGGCTACACCTTC.

The chain combines TRBV11-3 with TRBJ2-2; D may be TRBD2 (6 bases). With 3 bases removed from V and 0 bases from J, the gap between germline ends came to 20 bases. CDR1 is SGHNT, CDR2 YENEEA, per germline. There are 19 residues in the CDR3. CDR3 in DNA: TGTGCCAGCAGCTTTTCGGAGGGTTTTCTTGGTTCGAACACCGGGGAGCTGTTTTTT. Its protein product is CASSFSEGFLGSNTGELFF.

This chain links TRBV5-1 with TRBJ2-7, with 8 bases identical to TRBD1. Germline V lookup: CDR1 SGHRS, CDR2 YFSETQ. V was pared by 0 bases and J by 4 bases, with 9 bases of the junction left unmatched. The CDR3 covers 16 residues. CDR3 residues: CASSLAPDRDLYEQYF. CDR3 DNA sequence: TGCGCCAGCAGCTTGGCCCCGGACAGGGACCTATACGAGCAGTACTTC.

This clone was recorded only once. The chain combines TRBV6-5 with TRBJ1-6; D gene unclear. This CDR3 is built from 14 residues. The V end was cut by 7 bases, the J end by 4 bases, with 11 bases between. Germline V gene sequence: CDR1 MNHEY, CDR2 SVGAGI. This CDR3 reads CASKLPPYNSPLHF. The DNA for the CDR3 is TGTGCCAGCAAGCTGCCTCCTTATAATTCACCCCTCCACTTT.

The chain has TRBV5-1 and TRBJ2-3, with 7 bases matching TRBD1. Germline V gene sequence: CDR1 SGHRS, CDR2 YFSETQ. The CDR3 extends over 15 amino acids. V dropped 4 bases and J dropped 2; count of bases not matched to a gene: 7. The CDR3 region is CASSLDDRVTDTQYF. CDR3 bases: TGCGCCAGCAGCCTTGATGACAGGGTCACAGATACGCAGTATTTT.

The chain is built from TRBV5-1 and TRBJ2-5; no definite D call. Germline V gene sequence: CDR1 SGHRS, CDR2 YFSETQ. With 0 bases removed from V and 3 bases from J, the gap between germline ends came to 9 bases. The CDR3 is 14 amino acids. CDR3 in amino acids: CASSLVGSEETQYF. Written as DNA, the CDR3 is TGCGCCAGCAGCTTGGTTGGCAGTGAAGAGACCCAGTACTTC. The full variable domain, completed using reference TRBV5-1 and TRBJ2-5, is KAGVTQTPRYLIKTRGQQVTLSCSPISGHRSVSWYQQTPGQGLQFLFEYFSETQRNKGNFPGRFSGRQFSNSRSEMNVSTLELGDSALYLCASSLVGSEETQYFGPGTRLLVL.

The J gene is TRBJ2-7, the V gene TRBV6-5; tentatively, D is TRBD2 (5 bases). The CDR3 sequence is 15 residues long. Germline values: CDR1 MNHEY, CDR2 SVGAGI. V was trimmed by 0 bases and J by 4 bases, leaving 13 bases between them. The CDR3 here is CASSYSSGLGYEQYF. The CDR3 region has the DNA TGTGCCAGCAGTTACTCCTCCGGACTTGGTTACGAGCAGTACTTC.

The chain has TRBV19 and TRBJ2-7, with 8 nucleotides matching TRBD1. Losses at the gene ends were 7 bases for V and 2 bases for J; bases not matched to a gene: 4. Per germline, CDR1 LNHDA and CDR2 SQIVND (reference sequence). The CDR3 is made up of 13 amino acids. The CDR3 spells CASTGGQAYEQYF. DNA of the CDR3: TGTGCCAGTACCGGGGGACAGGCCTACGAGCAGTACTTC.

The rearrangement joins TRBV30 to TRBJ1-2, with D unresolved. Trimming left V 0 bases short and J 4 bases short, with 15 bases between. This CDR3 contains 15 residues. Per the germline V gene, CDR1 is GTSNPN and CDR2 is SVGIG (reference sequence). The CDR3 DNA sequence: TGTGCCTGGAGTGTACTGGCGGATTACTCCTATGGCTACACCTTC. Encoded protein: CAWSVLADYSYGYTF.

The chain joins TRBV28 to TRBJ2-1, with D possibly being TRBD1 (6 bases). Germline CDR1 reads MDHEN; CDR2 reads SYDVKM. The V end lost 10 bases, the J end lost 2 bases, and 18 bases lay between the germline ends. The CDR3 loop spans 15 amino acids. CDR3 loop: CAIRDSQGPYNEQFF. In DNA form, the CDR3 reads TGTGCCATCAGGGATAGCCAGGGGCCCTACAATGAGCAGTTCTTC.

The chain carries TRBV3-1 (or the pseudogene TRBV3-2) and TRBJ1-1; 7 bases are shared with TRBD1. The junction had 5 bases not matched to a gene; V was cut back by 1 base and J by 0 bases. This CDR3 contains 16 residues. Germline V CDR1 and CDR2: LGHDT, YNNKEL (reference sequence). CDR3 sequence reads: CASSQGNRGMNTEAFF. The DNA of the CDR3 is TGTGCCAGCAGCCAAGGGAACAGGGGCATGAACACTGAAGCTTTCTTT.

The chain is built from TRBV18 and TRBJ1-6; 7 nucleotides agree with TRBD1. Germline CDR1 KGHSH, CDR2 LQKENI. The CDR3 consists of 15 residues. Losses at the gene ends were 6 bases for V and 5 bases for J; bases not matched to a gene: 7. In DNA form, the CDR3 reads TGTGCCAGCTCCCAAGGACAGGTGAATAATTCACCCCTCCACTTT. This codes for CASSQGQVNNSPLHF.

This rearrangement joins TRBV11-2 to TRBJ2-5; 10 bases agree with TRBD2. Germline loops: CDR1 SGHAT, CDR2 FQNNGV. V shed 8 bases and J 5 bases; nucleotides not matched to a gene: 17. CDR3 length equals 17 residues. Here the CDR3 reads CASSWGSGGADRETQYF. The CDR3 DNA reads as TGTGCCAGCTCGTGGGGGAGCGGGGGGGCCGATCGCGAGACCCAGTACTTC.

In its sample, this clone was seen once. The chain couples TRBV6-5 to TRBJ1-2; 7 bases line up with TRBD1. With 5 bases clipped from V and 4 bases from J, the junction kept 10 bases outside the gene matches. Germline assignment: CDR1 MNHEY and CDR2 SVGAGI. This CDR3 contains 15 residues. The CDR3 is CASSIRQGVGYGYTF. The CDR3 bases are TGTGCCAGCAGTATTCGACAGGGTGTAGGCTATGGCTACACCTTC.

V usage is TRBV7-2 and J usage is TRBJ2-5; TRBD1 is a possible D gene (6 bases). The V end lost 4 bases, the J end lost 1 base, and 13 bases lay between the germline ends. From germline, CDR1 is SGHTA and CDR2 FQGNSA. CDR3 length: 15 residues. CDR3 bases: TGTGCCAGCAGCTCAGAAGGACAGCCCCAAGAGACCCAGTACTTC. This codes for CASSSEGQPQETQYF.

This chain joins TRBV9 and TRBJ1-2; weak D call: TRBD1 (5 bases). Per the germline V gene, CDR1 is SGDLS and CDR2 is YYNGEE. This CDR3 is built from 15 residues. Trimming took 0 bases from V and 6 from J, leaving 15 bases between them. The CDR3 DNA sequence: TGTGCCAGCAGCGTAGGTTGGGGAGGGGACGATGGCTACACCTTC. Translation: CASSVGWGGDDGYTF. The full variable domain, its missing parts supplied by reference TRBV9 and TRBJ1-2, is DSGVTQTPKHLITATGQRVTLRCSPRSGDLSVYWYQQSLDQGLQFLIQYYNGEERAKGNILERFSAQQFPDLHSELNLSSLELGDSALYFCASSVGWGGDDGYTFGSGTRLTVV.

In DNA, the CDR3 is TGTGCCAGCAGTGAAGCCCCGGACAGTTTCCAGTACTTC. As protein: CASSEAPDSFQYF. The chain is built from TRBV6-4 and TRBJ2-5; a possible D gene is TRBD1 (6 bases). V dropped 3 bases and J dropped 10 bases, with 15 bases sitting between them. In germline, CDR1 is MRHNA, CDR2 SNTAGT. This CDR3 is built from 13 residues.